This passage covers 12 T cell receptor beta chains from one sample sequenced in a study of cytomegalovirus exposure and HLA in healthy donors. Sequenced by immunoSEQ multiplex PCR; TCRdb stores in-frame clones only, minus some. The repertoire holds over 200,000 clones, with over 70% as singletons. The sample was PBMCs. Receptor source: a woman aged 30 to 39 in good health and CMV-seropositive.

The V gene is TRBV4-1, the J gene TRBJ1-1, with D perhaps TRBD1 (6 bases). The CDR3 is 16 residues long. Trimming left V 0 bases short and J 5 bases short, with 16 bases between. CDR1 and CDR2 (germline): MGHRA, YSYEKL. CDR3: CASSQDPRQGWTEAFF. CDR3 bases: TGCGCCAGCAGCCAAGATCCAAGGCAGGGGTGGACTGAAGCTTTCTTT.

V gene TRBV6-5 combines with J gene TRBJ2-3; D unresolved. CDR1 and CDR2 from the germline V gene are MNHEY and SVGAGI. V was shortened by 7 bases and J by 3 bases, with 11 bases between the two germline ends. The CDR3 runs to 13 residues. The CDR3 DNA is TGTGCCAGCACCCTAGGGTTAACAGATACGCAGTATTTT. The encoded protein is CASTLGLTDTQYF.

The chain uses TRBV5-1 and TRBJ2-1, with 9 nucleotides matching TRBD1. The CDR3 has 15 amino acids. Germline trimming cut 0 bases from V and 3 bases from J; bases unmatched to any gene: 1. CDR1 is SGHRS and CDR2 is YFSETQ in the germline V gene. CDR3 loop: CASSLGGQGYNEQFF. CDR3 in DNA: TGCGCCAGCAGCTTGGGGGGACAGGGCTACAATGAGCAGTTCTTC.

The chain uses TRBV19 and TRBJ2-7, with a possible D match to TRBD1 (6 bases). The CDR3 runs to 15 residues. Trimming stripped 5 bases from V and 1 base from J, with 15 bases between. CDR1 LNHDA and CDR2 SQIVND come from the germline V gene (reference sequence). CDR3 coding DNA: TGTGCCAGTAGTTTAAGAGACAGGTCGTCCTACGAGCAGTACTTC. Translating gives CASSLRDRSSYEQYF.

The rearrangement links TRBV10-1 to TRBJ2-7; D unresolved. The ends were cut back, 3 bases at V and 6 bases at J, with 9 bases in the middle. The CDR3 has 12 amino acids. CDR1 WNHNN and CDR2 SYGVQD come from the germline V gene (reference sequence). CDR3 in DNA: TGCGCCAGCAGTGAAATTGTGGGCGAGCAGTACTTC. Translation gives CASSEIVGEQYF.

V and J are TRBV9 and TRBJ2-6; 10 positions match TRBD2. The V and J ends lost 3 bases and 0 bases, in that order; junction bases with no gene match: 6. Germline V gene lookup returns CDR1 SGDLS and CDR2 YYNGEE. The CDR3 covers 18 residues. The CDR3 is CASSEEREGDSGANVLTF. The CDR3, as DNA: TGTGCCAGCAGCGAGGAGCGGGAGGGGGACTCTGGGGCCAACGTCCTGACTTTC.

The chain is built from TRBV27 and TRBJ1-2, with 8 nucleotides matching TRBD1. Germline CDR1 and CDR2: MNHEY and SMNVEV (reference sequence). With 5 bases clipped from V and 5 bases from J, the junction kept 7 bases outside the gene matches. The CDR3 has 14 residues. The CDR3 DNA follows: TGTGCCAGCAGTCAGGGACAGGTCCGGTATGGCTACACCTTC. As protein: CASSQGQVRYGYTF.

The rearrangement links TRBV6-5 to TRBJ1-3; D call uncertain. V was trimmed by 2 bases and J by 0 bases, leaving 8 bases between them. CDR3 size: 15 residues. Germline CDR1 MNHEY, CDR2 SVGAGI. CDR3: CASSYGLGSGNTIYF. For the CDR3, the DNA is TGTGCCAGCAGTTACGGCCTTGGCTCTGGAAACACCATATATTTT.

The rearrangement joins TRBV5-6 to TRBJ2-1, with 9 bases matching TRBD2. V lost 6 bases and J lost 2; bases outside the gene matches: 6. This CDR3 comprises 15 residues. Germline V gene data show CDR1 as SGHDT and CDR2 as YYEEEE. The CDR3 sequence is CASMGREGAYNEQFF. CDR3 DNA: TGTGCCAGCATGGGGCGGGAGGGTGCCTACAATGAGCAGTTCTTC.

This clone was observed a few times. The CDR3: CASSYLGLGGEAFF. The CDR3 DNA sequence: TGTGCCAGCAGTTACCTAGGACTTGGGGGTGAAGCTTTCTTT. This sequence joins TRBV6-5 and TRBJ1-1, with D tentatively TRBD1 (5 bases). The CDR3 length is 14 residues. The V end lost 2 bases, the J end lost 7 bases, and 14 bases lay between the germline ends. The germline V gene encodes CDR1 MNHEY and CDR2 SVGAGI.

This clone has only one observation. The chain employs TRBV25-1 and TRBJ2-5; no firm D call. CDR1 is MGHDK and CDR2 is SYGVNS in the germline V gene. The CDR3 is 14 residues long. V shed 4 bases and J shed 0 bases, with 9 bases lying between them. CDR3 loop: CASSAPEYQETQYF. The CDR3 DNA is TGTGCCAGCAGTGCCCCAGAGTACCAAGAGACCCAGTACTTC.

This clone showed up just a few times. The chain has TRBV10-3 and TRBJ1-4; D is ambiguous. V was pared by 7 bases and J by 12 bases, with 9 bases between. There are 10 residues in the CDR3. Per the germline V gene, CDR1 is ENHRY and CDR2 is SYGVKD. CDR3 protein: CAITSQELFF. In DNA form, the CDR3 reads TGTGCCATCACTTCGCAGGAACTGTTTTTT.